A single sample is the source of the 3 T cell receptor beta chains below, sequenced in a study of molecular identifiers for immune sequencing clone quantification. Using its own MiXCR run on the PCR reads, TCRdb lists one record per CDR3 protein. Of about 100,000 distinct CDR3 sequences listed, roughly a third are singletons. Sequencing input: naive CD8+ T cells from blood, with Jurkat cell RNA spiked in. Specified subset: FACS-sorted CD8+CD4-CCR7+CD45RA+ naive T cells. These receptors all come from a human donor in good health. Some libraries in this study had Jurkat cell RNA spiked in.

This sequence joins TRBV9 and TRBJ2-1, with D tentatively TRBD2 (5 bases). Germline V CDR1 and CDR2: SGDLS, YYNGEE. CDR3 size: 14 residues. V was pared by 3 bases and J by 3 bases, with 10 bases between. This chain's CDR3 is CASSASGIYNEQFF. The DNA of the CDR3 is TGTGCCAGCAGCGCGTCGGGGATCTACAATGAGCAGTTCTTC.

The chain's CDR3 is CASSVAGGSPYNEQFF. The CDR3 DNA reads TGTGCCAGCAGCGTAGCTGGCGGGAGTCCCTACAATGAGCAGTTCTTC. The chain combines TRBV9 with TRBJ2-1; 7 positions agree with TRBD2. The CDR3 is made up of 16 amino acids. Germline V gene data show CDR1 as SGDLS and CDR2 as YYNGEE. After removal of 0 bases from V and 2 bases from J, the junction contained 5 bases not matched to a gene.

This clonotype was counted ten times or more. J is TRBJ2-4 and V is TRBV20-1; no firm D call. The V and J ends lost 0 bases and 8 bases respectively, with 5 bases between them. This CDR3 has 11 amino acids. Germline CDR1 and CDR2: DFQATT and SNEGSKA (reference sequence). The CDR3 sequence is CSARESYIQYF. The DNA for the CDR3 is TGCAGTGCTAGAGAAAGTTACATTCAGTACTTC.